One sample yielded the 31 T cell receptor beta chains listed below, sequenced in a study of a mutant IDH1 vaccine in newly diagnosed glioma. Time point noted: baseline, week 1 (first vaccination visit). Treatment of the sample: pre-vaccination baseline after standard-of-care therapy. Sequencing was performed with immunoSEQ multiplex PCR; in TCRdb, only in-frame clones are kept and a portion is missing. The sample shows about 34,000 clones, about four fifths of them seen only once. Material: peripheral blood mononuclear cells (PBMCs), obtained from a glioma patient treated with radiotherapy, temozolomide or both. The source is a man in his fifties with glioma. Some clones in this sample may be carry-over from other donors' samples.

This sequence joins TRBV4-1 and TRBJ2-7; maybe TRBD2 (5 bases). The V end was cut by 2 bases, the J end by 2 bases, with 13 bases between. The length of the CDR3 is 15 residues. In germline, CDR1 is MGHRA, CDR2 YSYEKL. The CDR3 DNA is TGCGCCAGCAGCCAAATTAGAGAGGGTACCTACGAGCAGTACTTC. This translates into CASSQIREGTYEQYF.

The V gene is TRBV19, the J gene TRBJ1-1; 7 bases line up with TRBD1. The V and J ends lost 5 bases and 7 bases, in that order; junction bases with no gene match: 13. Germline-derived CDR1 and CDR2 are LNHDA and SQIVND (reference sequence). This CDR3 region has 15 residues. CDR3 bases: TGTGCCAGTAGTTCACAGGGGATGGTCTATGTTGAAGCTTTCTTT. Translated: CASSSQGMVYVEAFF.

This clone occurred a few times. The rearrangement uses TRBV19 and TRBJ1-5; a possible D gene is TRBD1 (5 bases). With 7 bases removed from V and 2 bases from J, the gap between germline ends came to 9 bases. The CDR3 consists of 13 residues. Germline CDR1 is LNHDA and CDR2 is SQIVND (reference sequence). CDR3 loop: CASNPGGNQPQHF. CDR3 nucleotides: TGTGCCAGTAATCCGGGGGGCAATCAGCCCCAGCATTTT.

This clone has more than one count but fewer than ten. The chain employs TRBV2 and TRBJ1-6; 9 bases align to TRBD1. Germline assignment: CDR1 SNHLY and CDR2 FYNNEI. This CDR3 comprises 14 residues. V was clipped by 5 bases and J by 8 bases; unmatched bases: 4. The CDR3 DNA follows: TGTGCCAGCAGTAGGGACAGGGACGATTCACCCCTCCACTTT. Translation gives CASSRDRDDSPLHF.

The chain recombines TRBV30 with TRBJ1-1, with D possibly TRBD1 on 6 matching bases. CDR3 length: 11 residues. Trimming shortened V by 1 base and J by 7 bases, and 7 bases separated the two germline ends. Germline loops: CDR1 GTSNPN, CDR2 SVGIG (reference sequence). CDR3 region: CAWSGQVEAFF. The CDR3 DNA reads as TGTGCCTGGAGTGGACAGGTTGAAGCTTTCTTT. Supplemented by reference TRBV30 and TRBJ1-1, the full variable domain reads SQTIHQWPATLVQPVGSPLSLECTVEGTSNPNLYWYRQAAGRGLQLLFYSVGIGQISSEVPQNLSASRPQDRQFILSSKKLLLSDSGFYLCAWSGQVEAFFGQGTRLTVV.

The CDR3 is CASSEGGTYGYTF. The CDR3, as DNA: TGTGCCAGCAGCGAGGGGGGCACTTATGGCTACACCTTC. This sequence joins TRBV7-2 and TRBJ1-2, with a tentative D call TRBD1 (6 bases). The germline CDR1 and CDR2 sequences are SGHTA and FQGNSA. Between the trimmed V and J ends, which lost 5 bases and 5 bases, there was a span of 12 bases. CDR3 length: 13 residues.

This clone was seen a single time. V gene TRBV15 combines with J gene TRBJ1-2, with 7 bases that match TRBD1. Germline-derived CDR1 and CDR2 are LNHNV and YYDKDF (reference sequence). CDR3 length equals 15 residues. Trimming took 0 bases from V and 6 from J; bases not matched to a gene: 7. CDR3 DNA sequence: TGTGCCACCAGCAGAGAGGGAGGGGGCGCCCATGGCTACACCTTC. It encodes CATSREGGGAHGYTF.

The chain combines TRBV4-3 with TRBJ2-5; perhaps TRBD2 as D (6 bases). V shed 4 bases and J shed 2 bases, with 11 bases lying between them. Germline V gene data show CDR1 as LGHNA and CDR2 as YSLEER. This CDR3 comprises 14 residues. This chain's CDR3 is CASSPGTEQETQYF. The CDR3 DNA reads TGCGCCAGCAGCCCAGGGACTGAGCAAGAGACCCAGTACTTC.

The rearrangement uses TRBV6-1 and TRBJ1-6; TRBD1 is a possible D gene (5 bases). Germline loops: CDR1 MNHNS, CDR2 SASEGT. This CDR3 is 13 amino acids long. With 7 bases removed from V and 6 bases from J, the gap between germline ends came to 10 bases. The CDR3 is CASTRDVNSPLHF. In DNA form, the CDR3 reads TGTGCCAGCACCCGGGACGTTAATTCACCCCTCCACTTT.

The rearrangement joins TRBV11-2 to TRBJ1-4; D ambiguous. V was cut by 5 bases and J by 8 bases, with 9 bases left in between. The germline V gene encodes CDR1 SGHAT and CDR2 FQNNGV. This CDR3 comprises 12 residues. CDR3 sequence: CASSPDREKLFF. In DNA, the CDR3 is TGTGCCAGCAGCCCTGACCGGGAAAAACTGTTTTTT.

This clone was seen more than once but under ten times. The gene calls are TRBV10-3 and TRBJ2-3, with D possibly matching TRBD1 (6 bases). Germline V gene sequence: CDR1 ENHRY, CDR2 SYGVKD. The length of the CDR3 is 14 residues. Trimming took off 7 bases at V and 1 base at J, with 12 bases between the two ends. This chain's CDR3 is CAITRDTGTDTQYF. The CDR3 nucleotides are TGTGCCATCACAAGGGACACCGGCACAGATACGCAGTATTTT.

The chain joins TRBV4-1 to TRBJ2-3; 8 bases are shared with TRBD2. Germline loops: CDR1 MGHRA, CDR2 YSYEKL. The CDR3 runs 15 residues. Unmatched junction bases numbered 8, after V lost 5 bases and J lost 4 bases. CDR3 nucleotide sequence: TGCGCCAGCAGCAGCGGGACTAGAGAGGCAGATACGCAGTATTTT. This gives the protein CASSSGTREADTQYF.

The CDR3 loop is CASSLDSRSSYEQYF. CDR3 nucleotides: TGTGCCAGCAGCTTAGACAGTAGGAGCTCCTACGAGCAGTACTTC. V gene TRBV5-4 combines with J gene TRBJ2-7; TRBD1 might be the D (5 bases). Deletions cut 2 bases from V and 0 bases from J, with 12 bases between. Per the germline V gene, CDR1 is SGHNT and CDR2 is YYREEE (reference sequence). The CDR3 loop spans 15 amino acids.

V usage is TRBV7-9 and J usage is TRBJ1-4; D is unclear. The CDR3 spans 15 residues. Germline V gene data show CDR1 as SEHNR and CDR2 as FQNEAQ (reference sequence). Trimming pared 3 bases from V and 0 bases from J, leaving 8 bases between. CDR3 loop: CASSLGDATNEKLFF. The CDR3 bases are TGTGCCAGCAGCTTGGGCGATGCAACTAATGAAAAACTGTTTTTT.

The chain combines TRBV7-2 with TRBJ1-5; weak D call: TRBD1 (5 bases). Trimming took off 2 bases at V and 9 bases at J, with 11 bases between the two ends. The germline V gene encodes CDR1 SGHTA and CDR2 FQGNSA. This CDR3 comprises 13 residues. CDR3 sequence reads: CASSLRSQGPQHF. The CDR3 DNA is TGTGCCAGCAGCTTAAGGAGTCAGGGGCCCCAGCATTTT.

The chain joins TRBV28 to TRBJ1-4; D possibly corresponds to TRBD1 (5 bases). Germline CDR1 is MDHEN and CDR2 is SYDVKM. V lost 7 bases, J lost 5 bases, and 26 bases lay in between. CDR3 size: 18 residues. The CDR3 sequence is CASKGIIISDTSNEKLFF. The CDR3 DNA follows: TGTGCCAGCAAGGGGATAATAATATCCGACACTTCAAATGAAAAACTGTTTTTT.

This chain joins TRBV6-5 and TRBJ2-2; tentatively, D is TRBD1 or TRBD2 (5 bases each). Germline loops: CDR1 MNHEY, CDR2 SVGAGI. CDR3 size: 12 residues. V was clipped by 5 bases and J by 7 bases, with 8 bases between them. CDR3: CASSQGDGELFF. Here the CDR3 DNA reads TGTGCCAGCAGTCAGGGAGACGGGGAGCTGTTTTTT.

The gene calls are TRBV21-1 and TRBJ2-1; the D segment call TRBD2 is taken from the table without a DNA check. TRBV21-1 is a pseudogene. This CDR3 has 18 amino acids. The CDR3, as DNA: TGTGCCACTTCCCTCGGTAGCGGGGGGCCTAGCTCCTACAATGAGCAGTTCTTC. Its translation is CATSLGSGGPSSYNEQFF.

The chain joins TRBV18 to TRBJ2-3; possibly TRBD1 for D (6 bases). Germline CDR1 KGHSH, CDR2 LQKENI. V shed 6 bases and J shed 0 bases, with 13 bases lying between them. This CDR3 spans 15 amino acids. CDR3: CASSFDRTSTDTQYF. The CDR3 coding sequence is TGTGCCAGCTCCTTCGACAGGACGAGCACAGATACGCAGTATTTT.

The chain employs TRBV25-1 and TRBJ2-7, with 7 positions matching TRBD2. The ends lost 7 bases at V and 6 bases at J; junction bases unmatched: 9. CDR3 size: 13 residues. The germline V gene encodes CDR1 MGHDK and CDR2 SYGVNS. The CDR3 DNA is TGTGCCAGCACCCCGGGGGGTTCGACCGAGCAGTACTTC. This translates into CASTPGGSTEQYF.

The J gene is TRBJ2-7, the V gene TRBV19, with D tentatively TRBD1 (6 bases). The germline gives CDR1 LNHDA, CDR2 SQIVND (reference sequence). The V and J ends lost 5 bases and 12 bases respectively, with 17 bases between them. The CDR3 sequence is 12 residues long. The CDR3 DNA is TGTGCCAGTAGTCCGACCCGACAGGTGATGTACTTC. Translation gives CASSPTRQVMYF.

In DNA, the CDR3 is TGTGCCAGTAGTGGGGGACTAGCCAATGAGCAGTTCTTC. Translation: CASSGGLANEQFF. The chain links TRBV19 to TRBJ2-1; 9 positions match TRBD2. V gave up 5 bases and J gave up 6 bases; unmatched junction bases: 2. The CDR3 consists of 13 residues. The germline V gene has CDR1 LNHDA and CDR2 SQIVND (reference sequence).

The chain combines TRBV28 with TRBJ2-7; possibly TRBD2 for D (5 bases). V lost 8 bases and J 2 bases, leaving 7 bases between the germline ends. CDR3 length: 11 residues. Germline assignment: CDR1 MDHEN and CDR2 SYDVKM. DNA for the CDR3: TGTGCCAGCGGGCGGGCCTACGAGCAGTACTTC. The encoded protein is CASGRAYEQYF.

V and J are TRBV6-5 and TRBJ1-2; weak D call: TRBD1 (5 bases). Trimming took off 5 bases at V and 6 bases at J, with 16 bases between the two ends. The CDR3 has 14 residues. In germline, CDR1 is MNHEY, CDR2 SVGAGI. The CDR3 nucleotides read TGTGCCAGCAGTAGCCACGGGGGTTGGGATGGCTACACCTTC. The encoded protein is CASSSHGGWDGYTF.

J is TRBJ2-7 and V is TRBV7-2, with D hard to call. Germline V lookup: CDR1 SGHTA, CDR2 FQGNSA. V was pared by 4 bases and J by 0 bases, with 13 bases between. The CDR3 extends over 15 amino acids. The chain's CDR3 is CASSSYLGSSYEQYF. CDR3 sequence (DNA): TGTGCCAGCAGCTCCTACCTCGGCAGCTCCTACGAGCAGTACTTC.

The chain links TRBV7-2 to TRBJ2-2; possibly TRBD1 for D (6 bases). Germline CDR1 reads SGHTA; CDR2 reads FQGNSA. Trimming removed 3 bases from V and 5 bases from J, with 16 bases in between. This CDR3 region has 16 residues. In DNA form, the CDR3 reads TGTGCCAGCAGCTTTGGTAACAGGGTTGTAACCGGGGAGCTGTTTTTT. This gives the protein CASSFGNRVVTGELFF.

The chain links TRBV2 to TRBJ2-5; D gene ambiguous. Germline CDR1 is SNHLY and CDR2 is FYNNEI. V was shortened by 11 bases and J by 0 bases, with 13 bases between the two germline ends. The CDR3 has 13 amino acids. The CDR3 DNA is TGTGCCTCCGCTCGCGGAGACCAAGAGACCCAGTACTTC. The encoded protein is CASARGDQETQYF.

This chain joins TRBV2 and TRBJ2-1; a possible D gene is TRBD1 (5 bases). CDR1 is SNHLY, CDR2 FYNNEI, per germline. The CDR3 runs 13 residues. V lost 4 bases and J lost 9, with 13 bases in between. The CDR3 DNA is TGTGCCAGCAGTGGATCCAGGGATGGTGAGCAGTTCTTC. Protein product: CASSGSRDGEQFF.

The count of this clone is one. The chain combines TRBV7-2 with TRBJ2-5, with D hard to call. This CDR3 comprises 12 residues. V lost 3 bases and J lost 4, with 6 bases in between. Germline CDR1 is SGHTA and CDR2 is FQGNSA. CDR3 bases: TGTGCCAGCAGCTTTTCCAGAGAGACCCAGTACTTC. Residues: CASSFSRETQYF.

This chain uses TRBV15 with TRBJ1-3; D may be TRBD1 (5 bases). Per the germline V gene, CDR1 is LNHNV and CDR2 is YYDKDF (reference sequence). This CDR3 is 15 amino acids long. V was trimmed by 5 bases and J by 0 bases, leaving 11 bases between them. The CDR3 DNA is TGTGCCACCAGCGTCGGGACGGGCTCTGGAAACACCATATATTTT. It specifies CATSVGTGSGNTIYF.

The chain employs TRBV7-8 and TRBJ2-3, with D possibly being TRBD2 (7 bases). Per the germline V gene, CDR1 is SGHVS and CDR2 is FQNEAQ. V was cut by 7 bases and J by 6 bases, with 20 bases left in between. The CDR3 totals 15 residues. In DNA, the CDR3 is TGTGCCAGCAAAGGGGACTACTGGGGGGCTGATACGCAGTATTTT. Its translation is CASKGDYWGADTQYF.